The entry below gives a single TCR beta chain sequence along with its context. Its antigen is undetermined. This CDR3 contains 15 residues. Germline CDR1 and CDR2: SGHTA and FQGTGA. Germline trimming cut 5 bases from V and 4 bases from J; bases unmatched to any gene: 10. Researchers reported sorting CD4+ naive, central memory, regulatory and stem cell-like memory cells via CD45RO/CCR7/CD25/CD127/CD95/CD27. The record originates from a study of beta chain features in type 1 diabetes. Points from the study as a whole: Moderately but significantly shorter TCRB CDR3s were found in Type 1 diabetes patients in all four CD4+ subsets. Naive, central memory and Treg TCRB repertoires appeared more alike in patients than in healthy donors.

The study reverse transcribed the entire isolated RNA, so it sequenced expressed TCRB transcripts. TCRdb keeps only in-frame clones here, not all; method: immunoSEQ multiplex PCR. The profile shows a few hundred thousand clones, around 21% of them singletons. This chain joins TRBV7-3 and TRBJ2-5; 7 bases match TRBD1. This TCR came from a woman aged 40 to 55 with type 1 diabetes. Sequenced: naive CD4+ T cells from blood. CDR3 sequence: CASSPQQGKGETQYF. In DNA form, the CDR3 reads TGTGCCAGCAGCCCACAACAGGGGAAAGGAGAGACCCAGTACTTC.